Following are 16 T cell receptor beta chains from one sample sequenced in a study of T cells in women clearing cervical HPV infection (dated by TCRdb to 2017 to 2018). The library was made by the immunoSEQ multiplex PCR assay. TCRdb retrieved this table from immuneACCESS and kept in-frame rearrangements only. Not all clones are present; in checked studies, unresolved V genes account for under half, and no reason is known for the remainder. The table for this sample records about 48,000 clones. The ten largest clones capture 1.5% to 2% of the sample. The sample consisted of blood buffy coat. Source of these receptors: a woman between 18 and 70 years old with a cervical HPV16 infection that either progressed to CIN3+ or cleared (not recorded which).

A word on this clone: The CDR3 extends 3 residues past the end of the read, so its final part is completed from the germline J gene. This chain links TRBV7-9 with TRBJ2-7, with 7 bases that match TRBD2. The CDR3 has 14 residues. Germline CDR1 reads SEHNR; CDR2 reads FQNEAQ (reference sequence). With V trimmed by 5 bases and J by 3 bases, 7 bases remained unmatched. The sequenced part of the CDR3 DNA is TGTGCCAGCAGCCCGGGACGGGGGGTCTACGAG. Residues: CASSPGRGVYE. The entire CDR3 protein is CASSPGRGVYEQYF. Drawing the rest from reference TRBV7-9 and TRBJ2-7, the complete variable domain is DTGVSQNPRHKITKRGQNVTFRCDPISEHNRLYWYRQTLGQGPEFLTYFQNEAQLEKSRLLSDRFSAERPKGSFSTLEIQRTEQGDSAMYLCASSPGRGVYEQYFGPGTRLTVT.

Here the CDR3 reads CASSTGQNNSPLHF. The DNA read from the CDR3 is TGTGCCAGCAGCACGGGACAGAATAATTCACCC. The chain recombines TRBV7-2 with TRBJ1-6, with 7 bases that match TRBD1. Coverage ceases 3 residues before the CDR3 finishes, and the germline J gene fills in the end. Germline CDR1 reads SGHTA; CDR2 reads FQGNSA. The CDR3 extends over 14 amino acids. V was pared by 5 bases and J by 5 bases, with 3 bases of the junction left unmatched.

Regarding this clone: From the germline J gene comes the end of the CDR3, since the read stops 3 residues before it. This rearrangement joins TRBV29-1 to TRBJ1-3; a weak D match, TRBD1 (6 bases). Germline lookup yields CDR1 SQVTM and CDR2 ANQGSEA. This CDR3 contains 13 residues. Deletions cut 7 bases from V and 4 bases from J, with 14 bases between. The CDR3 protein is CSARTGTGNTIYF. The DNA read from the CDR3 is TGCAGCGCCCGAACAGGGACCGGAAACACC.

Of note for this clone: The read gets to within 3 residues of the CDR3 end, and the germline J gene fills in the rest. The rearrangement joins TRBV5-8 to TRBJ1-2; maybe TRBD1 (5 bases). Germline V gives CDR1 SGHTS, CDR2 YDEGEE. CDR3 length equals 12 residues. V was shortened by 3 bases and J by 7 bases, with 10 bases between the two germline ends. CDR3 DNA, as far as it was read: TGTGCCAGCAGCTACGCAGGGTCTGGC. Its translation: CASSYAGSG. The CDR3 in full is CASSYAGSGYTF. The full variable domain, rest sourced from reference TRBV5-8 and TRBJ1-2, is EAGVTQSPTHLIKTRGQQATLRCSPISGHTSVYWYQQALGLGLQFLLWYDEGEERNRGNFPPRFSGRQFPNYSSELNVNALELEDSALYLCASSYAGSGYTFGSGTRLTVV.

The CDR3: CSASQGAGQPQHF. The CDR3 bases that were read are TGCAGTGCTTCCCAGGGGGCAGGCCAGCCC. The rearrangement links TRBV20-1 to TRBJ1-5, with 8 nucleotides matching TRBD1. The CDR3 end lies 3 residues beyond the end of the read and is filled in from the germline J gene. Germline CDR1 and CDR2: DFQATT and SNEGSKA (reference sequence). V lost 5 bases, J lost 7 bases, and 7 bases stayed unmatched. The CDR3 totals 13 residues.

As regards this clone: The sequenced fragment ends 3 residues before the CDR3 boundary, so the rest is inferred from the germline J gene. The rearrangement links TRBV7-2 to TRBJ2-3; 7 bases line up with TRBD2. Trimming removed 1 base from V and 1 base from J; junction bases left unmatched: 2. The length of the CDR3 is 15 residues. The germline V gene has CDR1 SGHTA and CDR2 FQGNSA. The CDR3 bases that were read are TGTGCCAGCAGCTTAGGGGGAGGGGGCACAGATACG. This encodes CASSLGGGGTDT. The whole CDR3 region reads CASSLGGGGTDTQYF.

A remark on this clone: The read ends 3 residues early relative to the CDR3; the germline J gene fills the gap. The rearrangement uses TRBV5-1 and TRBJ2-1, with 11 bases fitting TRBD2. The CDR3 length is 18 residues. Germline loops: CDR1 SGHRS, CDR2 YFSETQ. The ends lost 0 bases at V and 7 bases at J; junction bases unmatched: 12. The sequenced part of the CDR3 DNA is TGCGCCAGCAGCTTGGACCCGACTAGCGGGGCAAGAGGAAATGAG. Protein product: CASSLDPTSGARGNE. In full, the CDR3 reads CASSLDPTSGARGNEQFF.

Comment on this clone: The CDR3 extends 3 residues past the end of the read, so its final part is completed from the germline J gene. V gene TRBV10-1 combines with J gene TRBJ2-1; no clear D. Germline V lookup: CDR1 WNHNN, CDR2 SYGVQD (reference sequence). The germline V and J ends were trimmed by 2 bases and 0 bases, with 8 bases remaining between them. This CDR3 has 15 residues. CDR3 DNA (partial): TGCGCCAGCAGTGAGAGGGTGAGCTCCTACAATGAG. Its translation: CASSERVSSYNE. The full CDR3 is CASSERVSSYNEQFF.

Notes on this clone: With the read ending 3 residues before the CDR3 end, the germline J gene is used to fill in that end. V gene TRBV5-5 combines with J gene TRBJ2-7, with a possible D match to TRBD1 (6 bases). In germline, CDR1 is SGHKS, CDR2 YYEKEE (reference sequence). This CDR3 has 12 amino acids. V was shortened by 4 bases and J by 3 bases, with 8 bases between the two germline ends. CDR3 DNA, as far as it was read: TGTGCCAGCAGCCAACAGGGCTACGAG. It translates to CASSQQGYE. The whole CDR3 sequence reads CASSQQGYEQYF.

In regard to this clone: The missing CDR3 end, 3 residues past where the read stops, is filled in from the germline J gene. The V gene is TRBV11-1, the J gene TRBJ2-5; no reliable D call. The length of the CDR3 is 15 residues. V lost 3 bases and J lost 2, with 13 bases in between. Germline V gives CDR1 SGHAT, CDR2 FQDESV (reference sequence). CDR3 region: CASSLNQNLQETQYF. The sequenced part of the CDR3 DNA is TGTGCCAGCAGCTTGAATCAGAACCTTCAAGAGACC.

With respect to this clone: With the read ending 3 residues before the CDR3 end, the germline J gene is used to fill in that end. The rearrangement links TRBV20-1 to TRBJ2-5; TRBD2 matches at 10 bases. The V segment lost 1 base and the J segment 3 bases; nucleotides outside the gene matches: 5. The CDR3 loop spans 15 amino acids. Germline V lookup: CDR1 DFQATT, CDR2 SNEGSKA (reference sequence). Here the CDR3 reads CSARGAGGYEETQYF. The covered CDR3 bases are TGCAGTGCTAGAGGAGCGGGGGGGTACGAAGAGACC.

About this clone: The read ends 3 residues before the CDR3 terminus; that terminus is restored from the germline J gene. The chain is built from TRBV20-1 and TRBJ1-1; D might be TRBD1 (5 bases). This CDR3 comprises 13 residues. Between the trimmed V and J ends, which lost 3 bases and 4 bases, there was a span of 12 bases. CDR1 DFQATT and CDR2 SNEGSKA come from the germline V gene (reference sequence). The chain's CDR3 is CSASYRRGTEAFF. CDR3 bases read: TGCAGTGCTAGTTATCGAAGGGGCACTGAA.

A word on this clone: Read data end 3 residues before the CDR3 end; the end is taken from the germline J gene. This chain connects TRBV20-1 to TRBJ2-7; 7 bases map to TRBD1. The V segment lost 4 bases and the J segment 5 bases; nucleotides outside the gene matches: 5. This CDR3 has 12 amino acids. Germline CDR1 reads DFQATT; CDR2 reads SNEGSKA (reference sequence). CDR3 DNA, as far as it was read: TGCAGTGCTAATAGACAGGGTAACGAG. This codes for CSANRQGNE. The entire CDR3 protein reads CSANRQGNEQYF.

Comment on this clone: The CDR3 extends 3 residues past the end of the read, so its final part is completed from the germline J gene. The gene calls are TRBV6-1 and TRBJ2-1, with 9 bases lining up with TRBD1. Germline values: CDR1 MNHNS, CDR2 SASEGT. This CDR3 comprises 14 residues. J gave up 7 bases and V 3 bases, and 4 bases lay outside the gene matches. Incomplete CDR3 DNA: TGTGCCAGCAGTGACCGAGGACAGGGGAATGAG. The encoded protein is CASSDRGQGNE. The full CDR3 protein is CASSDRGQGNEQFF.

The sequenced CDR3 bases are TGTGCCAGCAGCTTAGGGGCAGGGAGCACAGATACG. This translates into CASSLGAGSTDT. In full, the CDR3 is CASSLGAGSTDTQYF. This chain links TRBV11-2 with TRBJ2-3, with D maybe TRBD1 (5 bases). Read data end 3 residues before the CDR3 end; the end is taken from the germline J gene. The CDR3 length is 15 residues. The germline CDR1 and CDR2 sequences are SGHAT and FQNNGV. Trimming left V 1 base short and J 0 bases short, with 8 bases between.

About this clone itself: The missing CDR3 end, 3 residues past where the read stops, is filled in from the germline J gene. The rearrangement uses TRBV5-1 and TRBJ2-7; D possibly corresponds to TRBD2 (6 bases). This CDR3 comprises 15 residues. CDR1 and CDR2 (germline): SGHRS, YFSETQ. V gave up 0 bases and J gave up 3 bases, with 13 bases separating them. This CDR3 reads CASSLGGDAHYEQYF. CDR3 bases read: TGCGCCAGCAGCTTGGGGGGGGACGCCCACTACGAG.